This TCR beta chain was identified in a study of blood T cells in healthy people across ages. General study findings and limits: Researchers deemed the diversity estimates from one million T cells underestimates. A conclusive naive versus antigen-experienced comparison was prevented by the unsorted PBMCs.

V was pared by 4 bases and J by 4 bases, with 13 bases of the junction left unmatched. CDR3 length: 16 residues. Germline V gene data show CDR1 as SGHTA and CDR2 as FQGNSA. With respect to this clonotype: Its cognate antigen is unknown.

A second PCR, run for about 7 to 11 cycles, used a sample-barcoded 5' primer plus a J-beta primer mix. Each cDNA molecule carried a tag from a template-switch adaptor that contained 12 random nucleotides. TCRdb re-called the 5' RACE reads through MiXCR, storing one row per CDR3 protein. The sample carries roughly 1.7 million distinct CDR3 sequences, around 35% recorded once. At least 5 micrograms of total RNA were extracted per sample. Sequenced material: blood. The chain uses TRBV7-2 and TRBJ2-7; 7 positions agree with TRBD1. The TCR comes from a woman aged 25-40 years in good health. Here the CDR3 reads CASSSLKQGSRYEQYF. CDR3 sequence (DNA): TGTGCCAGCAGCTCACTAAAACAGGGGAGTCGGTACGAGCAGTACTTC.